The 11 T cell receptor beta chains in this list originate from one sample, sequenced in a study of blood T cell repertoires in COVID-19. Only in-frame clones appear in the TCRdb table, and some are missing; sequencing was by immunoSEQ multiplex PCR. The data hold about 250,000 clones, with 88% observed a single time. The material sequenced was PBMCs or T cells enriched from blood (not recorded which). These receptors all come from a woman aged 45-60 years who had recovered from COVID-19.

The gene calls are TRBV9 and TRBJ2-2; possible D gene TRBD2, 5 bases. Germline V gives CDR1 SGDLS, CDR2 YYNGEE. The CDR3 consists of 15 residues. V gave up 2 bases and J gave up 6 bases, with 14 bases separating them. As DNA, the CDR3 is TGTGCCAGCAGCGTCCGTGGGAGTAACGCCGGGGAGCTGTTTTTT. Its translation: CASSVRGSNAGELFF. Looking up the rest from reference TRBV9 and TRBJ2-2 gives the full variable domain: DSGVTQTPKHLITATGQRVTLRCSPRSGDLSVYWYQQSLDQGLQFLIQYYNGEERAKGNILERFSAQQFPDLHSELNLSSLELGDSALYFCASSVRGSNAGELFFGEGSRLTVL.

This chain joins TRBV27 and TRBJ1-2, with 9 bases identical to TRBD1. Germline CDR1 reads MNHEY; CDR2 reads SMNVEV (reference sequence). The CDR3 length is 14 residues. The ends lost 4 bases at V and 10 bases at J; junction bases unmatched: 10. DNA of the CDR3: TGTGCCAGCAGTTCTAACCGGGACAGGGTGGACTACACCTTC. It translates to CASSSNRDRVDYTF.

This sequence joins TRBV9 and TRBJ2-3, with no clear D. From germline, CDR1 is SGDLS and CDR2 YYNGEE. Trimming removed 4 bases from V and 4 bases from J, with 13 bases in between. The CDR3 is 14 residues long. The chain's CDR3 is CASSPRSRPDTQYF. DNA of the CDR3: TGTGCCAGCAGCCCGCGATCTAGACCAGATACGCAGTATTTT.

The V and J genes are TRBV23-1 and TRBJ2-1; no clear D. TRBV23-1 is noted as an ORF with a role that remains uncertain. Trimming stripped 3 bases from V and 1 base from J, with 22 bases between. CDR3 length: 19 residues. The CDR3 DNA reads TGCGCCAGCAGTCACGTGGTAGCTTTGCGGTCGAAGTCCTACAATGAGCAGTTCTTC. Translating gives CASSHVVALRSKSYNEQFF.

The chain carries TRBV6-5 and TRBJ1-5, with 11 bases matching TRBD1. The CDR3 spans 15 residues. Unmatched junction bases numbered 8, after V lost 7 bases and J lost 6 bases. Germline CDR1 reads MNHEY; CDR2 reads SVGAGI. CDR3 sequence: CASTSGQGEFQPQHF. In nucleotides, the CDR3 is TGTGCCAGCACCTCGGGACAGGGGGAATTTCAGCCCCAGCATTTT.

The chain is built from TRBV28 and TRBJ2-3; D might be TRBD1 (5 bases). Germline V CDR1 and CDR2: MDHEN, SYDVKM. The CDR3 length is 17 residues. Trimming took 5 bases from V and 3 from J, leaving 21 bases between them. The CDR3 coding sequence is TGTGCCAGCAGTCCTCTTAAGGGGCTAGACGCAACAGATACGCAGTATTTT. It translates to CASSPLKGLDATDTQYF.

This clone has a single count. This chain links TRBV7-3 with TRBJ2-3; 7 bases align to TRBD1. Germline CDR1 and CDR2: SGHTA and FQGTGA. The CDR3 spans 14 residues. V gave up 2 bases and J gave up 4 bases; unmatched junction bases: 3. The CDR3 DNA is TGTGCCAGCAGCTTATCCCAGGGGGCAGATACGCAGTATTTT. Its translation: CASSLSQGADTQYF.

The V gene is TRBV7-9, the J gene TRBJ2-6, with D possibly being TRBD1 (5 bases). This CDR3 has 16 residues. The germline V and J ends were trimmed by 1 base and 5 bases, with 12 bases remaining between them. CDR1 SEHNR and CDR2 FQNEAQ come from the germline V gene (reference sequence). The CDR3 sequence: CASSLEPQGWANVLTF. Written as DNA, the CDR3 is TGTGCCAGCAGCTTAGAACCCCAGGGCTGGGCCAACGTCCTGACTTTC.

V usage is TRBV7-9 and J usage is TRBJ1-1; 8 bases agree with TRBD1. The CDR3 runs to 16 residues. With 1 base clipped from V and 2 bases from J, the junction kept 6 bases outside the gene matches. Germline V gene lookup returns CDR1 SEHNR and CDR2 FQNEAQ (reference sequence). CDR3 residues: CASSLVTGQGNTEAFF. In DNA, the CDR3 is TGTGCCAGCAGCTTAGTAACCGGACAGGGAAACACTGAAGCTTTCTTT.

The chain uses TRBV19 and TRBJ2-3, with TRBD2 identical over 8 bases. Per the germline V gene, CDR1 is LNHDA and CDR2 is SQIVND (reference sequence). With V trimmed by 6 bases and J by 2 bases, 4 bases remained unmatched. The CDR3 sequence is 14 residues long. Here the CDR3 reads CASRPTSATDTQYF. CDR3 DNA: TGTGCCAGTAGGCCGACTAGCGCCACAGATACGCAGTATTTT.

The chain joins TRBV2 to TRBJ2-7; TRBD2 agrees at 8 bases. Germline assignment: CDR1 SNHLY and CDR2 FYNNEI. J lost 2 bases, V lost 5 bases, and 5 bases had no gene match. There are 14 residues in the CDR3. Written as DNA, the CDR3 is TGTGCCAGCAGTCGAGGGCGGGGGGCCTACGAGCAGTACTTC. This encodes CASSRGRGAYEQYF.